This T cell receptor beta chain was identified during a study of read filtering for tumor transcriptome and immune sequencing. Molecular barcoded adaptors covering alpha/delta and beta/gamma chains were used on 400 to 450 ng RNA. TCRdb reprocessed the reads via MiXCR and lists one record per CDR3 protein. The table includes about 130,000 distinct CDR3 sequences, about an eighth detected once. Germline CDR1 SGHTA, CDR2 FQGNSA. The CDR3 consists of 14 residues. The V and J ends lost 0 bases and 3 bases respectively, with 6 bases between them. This clonotype was detected many times. The material sequenced was a population of CD138-negative cells sorted from bone marrow. The rearrangement joins TRBV7-2 to TRBJ1-5, with unresolved D. The sequence was collected from a donor at least 40 years old with multiple myeloma. For the CDR3, the DNA is TGTGCCAGCAGCTTAGCGGGAGACAATCAGCCCCAGCATTTT. Protein sequence: CASSLAGDNQPQHF.